This TCR beta chain was identified in a study of blood T cell repertoires in COVID-19. Study summary: The United States, Italy and Spain supplied acute and convalescent COVID-19 samples. Sources were T cells, B-cell-depleted T cells, or PBMCs; the material itself was cDNA or gDNA.

Original handling: Reference gene primer amplification in the assay estimated nucleated cell counts. Some clones are missing from TCRdb's copy, which holds only in-frame ones; the method was immunoSEQ multiplex PCR. The DNA gave D and trimming, while V, J and clone size come from that table. Among around 200,000 clones, 78% were seen once, and the ten largest hold about 3%. The clonotype originates from a woman older than 75 with active or convalescent COVID-19. The sample consisted of peripheral blood.

The CDR3 reads CASSQSASGGAGETQYF. Here the CDR3 DNA reads TGTGCCAGCAGCCAATCGGCGAGCGGGGGGGCCGGAGAGACCCAGTACTTC. The chain uses TRBV7-9 and TRBJ2-5, with 10 positions matching TRBD2. Per germline, CDR1 SEHNR and CDR2 FQNEAQ (reference sequence). V was pared by 5 bases and J by 4 bases, with 13 bases of the junction left unmatched. The CDR3 is 17 amino acids.